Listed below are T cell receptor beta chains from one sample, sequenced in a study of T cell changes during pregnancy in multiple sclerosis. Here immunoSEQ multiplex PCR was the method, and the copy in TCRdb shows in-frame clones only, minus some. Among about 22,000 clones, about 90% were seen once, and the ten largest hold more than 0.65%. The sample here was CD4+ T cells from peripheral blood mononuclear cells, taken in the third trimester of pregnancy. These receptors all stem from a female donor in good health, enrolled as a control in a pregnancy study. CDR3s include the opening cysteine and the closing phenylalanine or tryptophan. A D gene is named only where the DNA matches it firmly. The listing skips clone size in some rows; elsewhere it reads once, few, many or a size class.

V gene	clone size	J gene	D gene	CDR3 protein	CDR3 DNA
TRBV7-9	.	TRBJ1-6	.	CASSAVTGNYNSPLHF	TGTGCCAGCAGCGCCGTAACAGGAAATTATAATTCACCCCTCCACTTT
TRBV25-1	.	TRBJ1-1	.	CASSEYSVTGTEAFF	TGTGCCAGCAGTGAATACAGCGTTACGGGCACTGAAGCTTTCTTT
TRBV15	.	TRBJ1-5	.	CATSRVANQPQHF	TGTGCCACCAGCAGAGTAGCGAATCAGCCCCAGCATTTT
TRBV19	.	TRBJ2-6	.	CASSMFVGLSSGANVLTF	TGTGCCAGTAGTATGTTTGTGGGCCTAAGCTCTGGGGCCAACGTCCTGACTTTC
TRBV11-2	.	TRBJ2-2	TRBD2	CASSLLGASGTGELFF	TGTGCCAGCAGCTTACTAGGGGCTAGCGGGACCGGGGAGCTGTTTTTT
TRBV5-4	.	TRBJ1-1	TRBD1	CASSLGGGNRGTEAFF	TGTGCTAGCAGCTTGGGTGGAGGAAACAGGGGAACTGAAGCTTTCTTT
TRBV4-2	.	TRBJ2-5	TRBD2	CASSQAGGGETQYF	TGTGCCAGCAGCCAAGCGGGGGGAGGAGAGACCCAGTACTTC
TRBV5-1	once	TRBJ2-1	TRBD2	CASSPEPGLAYNEQFF	TGCGCCAGCAGCCCAGAACCGGGACTAGCTTACAATGAGCAGTTCTTC
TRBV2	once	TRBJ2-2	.	CASKTGLVRTGELFF	TGTGCCAGTAAGACAGGTTTAGTCCGCACCGGGGAGCTGTTTTTT
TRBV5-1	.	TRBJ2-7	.	CASSLGVRVNEQYF	TGCGCCAGCAGCTTGGGGGTCAGGGTGAACGAGCAGTACTTC
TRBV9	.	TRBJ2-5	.	CASSVEGGKETQYF	TGTGCCAGCAGCGTAGAAGGGGGTAAAGAGACCCAGTACTTC
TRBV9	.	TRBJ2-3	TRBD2	CASSVASGGADTQYF	TGTGCCAGCAGCGTCGCTAGCGGGGGAGCAGATACGCAGTATTTT
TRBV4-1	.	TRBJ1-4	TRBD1	CASSRRQGRNEKLFF	TGCGCCAGCAGCCGACGACAGGGACGGAATGAAAAACTGTTTTTT
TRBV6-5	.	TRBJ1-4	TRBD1	CASRDRAYEKLFF	TGTGCCAGTCGGGACAGGGCGTATGAAAAACTGTTTTTT
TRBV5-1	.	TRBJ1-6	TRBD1	CASSLVTGPNSPLHF	TGCGCCAGCAGCTTGGTGACAGGGCCTAATTCACCCCTCCACTTT
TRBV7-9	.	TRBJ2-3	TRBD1	CASSLVGTGTDTQYF	TGTGCCAGCAGCTTAGTTGGGACAGGCACAGATACGCAGTATTTT
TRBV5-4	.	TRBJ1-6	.	CASSLVRESPLHF	TGTGCCAGCAGCTTGGTACGAGAATCACCCCTCCACTTT
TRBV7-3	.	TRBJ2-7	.	CASSRGGRGSGYEQYF	TGTGCCAGCAGCCGTGGGGGGCGGGGGTCCGGCTACGAGCAGTACTTC
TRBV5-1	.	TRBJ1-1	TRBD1	CASSSRTGEKTEAFF	TGCGCCAGCAGCTCCCGGACAGGGGAGAAGACTGAAGCTTTCTTT
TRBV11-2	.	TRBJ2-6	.	CASSLSGGTGANVLTF	TGTGCCAGCAGCCTTAGTGGAGGGACGGGGGCCAACGTCCTGACTTTC
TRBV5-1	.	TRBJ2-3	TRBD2	CASSDRKAGVSDTQYF	TGCGCCAGCTCCGACCGAAAAGCGGGAGTTAGCGATACGCAGTATTTT
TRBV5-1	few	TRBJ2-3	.	CASSRYGPTDTQYF	TGCGCCAGCAGTAGATACGGTCCCACAGATACGCAGTATTTT
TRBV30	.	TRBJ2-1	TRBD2	CACPKREGRGQFF	TGTGCCTGCCCCAAGCGGGAGGGTCGGGGGCAGTTCTTC
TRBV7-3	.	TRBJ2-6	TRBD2	CASSLISGGRAPSGANVLTF	TGTGCCAGCAGCTTAATTAGCGGGGGGAGGGCCCCATCTGGGGCCAACGTCCTGACTTTC
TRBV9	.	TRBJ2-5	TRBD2	CASSATSGGPPSLYF	TGTGCCAGCAGTGCCACTAGCGGGGGGCCCCCATCCCTCTACTTC
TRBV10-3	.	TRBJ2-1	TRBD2	CAIWEGGLDEQFF	TGTGCCATATGGGAGGGCGGACTCGATGAGCAGTTCTTC
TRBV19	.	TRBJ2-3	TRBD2	CASSATSGGAGTQYF	TGTGCCAGTAGTGCCACTAGCGGGGGGGCCGGTACGCAGTATTTT
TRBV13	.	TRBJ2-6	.	CASSSDRRDSGANVLTF	TGTGCCAGCAGTTCCGACAGGAGAGATTCTGGGGCCAACGTCCTGACTTTC
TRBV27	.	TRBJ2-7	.	CASSSRLYYEQYF	TGTGCCAGCAGTTCTCGACTCTACTACGAGCAGTACTTC
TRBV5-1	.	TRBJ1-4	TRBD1	CASSPDRGPREKLFF	TGCGCCAGCAGCCCGGACAGGGGGCCAAGGGAAAAACTGTTTTTT
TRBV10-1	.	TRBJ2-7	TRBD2	CASSGTSGSGEQYF	TGCGCCAGCAGTGGGACTAGCGGGAGTGGCGAGCAGTACTTC
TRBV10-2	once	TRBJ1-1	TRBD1	CASSERFGQGVSGQGEAFF	TGCGCCAGCAGTGAAAGATTTGGACAGGGGGTCTCGGGGCAGGGAGAAGCTTTCTTT
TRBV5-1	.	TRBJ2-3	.	CASSLRSGPDTQYF	TGCGCCAGCAGCTTGAGGTCGGGTCCAGATACGCAGTATTTT
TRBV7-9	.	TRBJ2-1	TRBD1	CASSKIGGSGTAMNEQFF	TGTGCCAGCAGCAAAATAGGGGGCTCCGGGACCGCCATGAATGAGCAGTTCTTC
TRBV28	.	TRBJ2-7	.	CASNAGRHEQYF	TGTGCCAGCAACGCAGGGAGGCACGAGCAGTACTTC
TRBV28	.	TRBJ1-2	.	CATRGRTHGYTF	TGTGCCACCCGTGGGAGGACGCATGGCTACACCTTC
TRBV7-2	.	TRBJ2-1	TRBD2	CASSSRLAGEYNEQFF	TGTGCCAGCAGCTCCCGACTAGCGGGAGAGTACAATGAGCAGTTCTTC
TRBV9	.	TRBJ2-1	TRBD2	CASSPRTSGVGEQFF	TGTGCCAGCAGCCCTCGGACTAGCGGGGTGGGTGAGCAGTTCTTC
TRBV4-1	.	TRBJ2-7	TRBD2	CASSARTSGVLQEQYF	TGCGCCAGCAGCGCTCGGACTAGCGGGGTACTACAGGAGCAGTACTTC
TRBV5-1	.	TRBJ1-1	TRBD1	CASSPNGDRGTEAFF	TGCGCCAGCAGTCCCAATGGGGACAGGGGGACTGAAGCTTTCTTT
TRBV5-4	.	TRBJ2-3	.	CASSLAISGLASTDTQYF	TGTGCCAGCAGCTTGGCGATAAGTGGGCTAGCGAGCACAGATACGCAGTATTTT
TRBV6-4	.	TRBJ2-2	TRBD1	CASKTETGSTGELFF	TGTGCCAGCAAAACAGAGACAGGGAGCACCGGGGAGCTGTTTTTT
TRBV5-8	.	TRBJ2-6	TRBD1	CASSHTGVSGANVLTF	TGTGCCAGCAGCCACACAGGGGTCTCTGGGGCCAACGTCCTGACTTTC
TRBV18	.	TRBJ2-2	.	CASSQRQAIGELFF	TGTGCCAGCTCTCAAAGACAGGCGATCGGGGAGCTGTTTTTT
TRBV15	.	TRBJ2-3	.	CATSRETPQQYF	TGTGCCACCAGCAGAGAGACTCCACAGCAGTATTTT
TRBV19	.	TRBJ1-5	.	CASSIRESQPQHF	TGTGCCAGTAGTATCCGGGAGAGTCAGCCCCAGCATTTT
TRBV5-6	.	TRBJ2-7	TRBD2	CASSIGGSTYEQYF	TGTGCCAGCAGTATCGGCGGGAGTACCTACGAGCAGTACTTC